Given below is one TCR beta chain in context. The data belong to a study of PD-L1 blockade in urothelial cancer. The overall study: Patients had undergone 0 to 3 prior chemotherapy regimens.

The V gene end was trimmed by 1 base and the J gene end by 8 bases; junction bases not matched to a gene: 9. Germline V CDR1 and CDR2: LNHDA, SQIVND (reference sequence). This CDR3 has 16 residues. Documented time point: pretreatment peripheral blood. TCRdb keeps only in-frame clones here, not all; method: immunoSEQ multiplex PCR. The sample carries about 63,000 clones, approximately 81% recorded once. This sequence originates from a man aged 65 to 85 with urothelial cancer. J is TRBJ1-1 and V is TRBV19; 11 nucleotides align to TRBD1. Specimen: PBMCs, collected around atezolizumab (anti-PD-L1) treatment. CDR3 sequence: CASSIAPGQGATEAFF. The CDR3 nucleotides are TGTGCCAGTAGTATAGCCCCCGGACAGGGGGCAACCGAAGCTTTCTTT.